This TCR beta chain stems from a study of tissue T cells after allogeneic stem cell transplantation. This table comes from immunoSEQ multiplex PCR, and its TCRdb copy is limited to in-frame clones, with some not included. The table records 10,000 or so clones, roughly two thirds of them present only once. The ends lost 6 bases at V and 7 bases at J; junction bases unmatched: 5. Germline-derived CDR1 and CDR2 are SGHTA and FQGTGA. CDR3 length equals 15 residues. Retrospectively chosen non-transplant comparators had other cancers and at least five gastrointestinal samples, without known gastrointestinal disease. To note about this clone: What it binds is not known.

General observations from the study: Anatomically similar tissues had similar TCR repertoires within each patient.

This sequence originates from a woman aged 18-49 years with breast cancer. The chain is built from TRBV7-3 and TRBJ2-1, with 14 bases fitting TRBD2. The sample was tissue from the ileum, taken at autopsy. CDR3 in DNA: TGTGCCAGCAGTCAGGGACTAGCGGGAGTTAATGAGCAGTTCTTC. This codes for CASSQGLAGVNEQFF. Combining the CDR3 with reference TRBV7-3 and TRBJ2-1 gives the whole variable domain GAGVSQTPSNKVTEKGKYVELRCDPISGHTALYWYRQSLGQGPEFLIYFQGTGAADDSGLPNDRFFAVRPEGSVSTLKIQRTERGDSAVYLCASSQGLAGVNEQFFGPGTRLTVL.